This T cell receptor beta chain was retrieved from a study of technical replicates of blood from a handful of donors. Method: immunoSEQ multiplex PCR; TCRdb's copy keeps in-frame clones and lacks some. Of approximately 70,000 clones in the sample, about 89% are singletons; the top ten hold about 4.9%. There are a few counts of this clone. The sample holds other DNA sequences that translate to the same CDR3. In germline, CDR1 is LNHNV, CDR2 YYDKDF (reference sequence). This CDR3 spans 15 amino acids. The V gene lost 0 bases and the J gene lost 3 bases, with 9 bases spanning the gap. This rearrangement joins TRBV15 to TRBJ1-5; TRBD1 is a possible D gene (5 bases). Material: PBMCs. The clonotype was recovered from a human donor in good health. Some clones in this sample may be carry-over from other donors' samples. DNA of the CDR3: TGTGCCACCAGCAGAGATCAGGGAAACAATCAGCCCCAGCATTTT. The encoded protein is CATSRDQGNNQPQHF.